This T cell receptor beta chain was identified in a study of shared clonotypes between healthy human individuals. Study details: Per-donor plates numbered three CD4 naive, three CD4 memory, two CD8 naive and one CD8 memory. Study conclusions and caveats: Sharing across four donors was highest in naive CD4 (roughly 5%) and lowest in memory CD8 (approximately 0.4%).

With regard to this clone: Its antigen is not known.

Germline CDR1 is MDHEN and CDR2 is SYDVKM. The CDR3 covers 15 residues. Trimming shortened V by 6 bases and J by 10 bases, and 21 bases separated the two germline ends. Clones were read by immunoSEQ multiplex PCR, and TCRdb kept only the in-frame ones, dropping some. The data contain about 1.5 million clones, 95% to 97% of them singletons. The receptor comes from a man aged 30 to 45 in good health. The specimen was naive CD4+ T cells sorted from blood. Subset reported: CD45RA+ positively selected. The chain uses TRBV28 and TRBJ1-4; TRBD1 might be the D (5 bases). The CDR3 nucleotides read TGTGCCAGCAGATTTCCCGGGGGACCGACCGGAAAACTGTTTTTT. Protein product: CASRFPGGPTGKLFF.